The 23 T cell receptor beta chains listed next were all sequenced from one sample in a study of PD-1 blockade in classical Hodgkin lymphoma. Brentuximab vedotin exposure varied, and every patient relapsed after autologous stem cell transplantation. The protocol was immunoSEQ multiplex PCR, while the TCRdb copy is restricted to in-frame clones and leaves out a portion. Of over 10,000 clones listed, about 88% are singletons. The sample in question was peripheral blood mononuclear cells (PBMCs), obtained at baseline. Receptor source: a human donor with classical Hodgkin lymphoma.

This clone was seen more than once but under ten times. J is TRBJ2-7 and V is TRBV7-9; the D is unclear. Trimming took off 5 bases at V and 4 bases at J, with 6 bases between the two ends. This CDR3 is 11 amino acids long. The germline V gene has CDR1 SEHNR and CDR2 FQNEAQ (reference sequence). CDR3 DNA sequence: TGTGCCAGCAGCGCACGTTACGAGCAGTACTTC. It specifies CASSARYEQYF.

The chain recombines TRBV9 with TRBJ2-5; 10 bases are a match to TRBD2. V shed 5 bases, J shed 3 bases, and the junction held 4 bases outside the gene matches. CDR1 is SGDLS, CDR2 YYNGEE, per germline. CDR3 length: 14 residues. The CDR3 nucleotides are TGTGCCAGCAGACTAGCGGGGTTAGAAGAGACCCAGTACTTC. Amino acids: CASRLAGLEETQYF.

The CDR3 sequence is CASSMGGHQPQHF. CDR3 in DNA: TGTGCCAGCAGTATGGGGGGGCATCAGCCCCAGCATTTT. J is TRBJ1-5 and V is TRBV6-1; the D gene is possibly TRBD1 (6 bases). The V and J ends lost 5 bases and 5 bases respectively, with 10 bases between them. The CDR3 runs to 13 residues. CDR1 is MNHNS and CDR2 is SASEGT in the germline V gene.

The chain has TRBV7-9 and TRBJ2-5; no reliable D call. Trimming took off 2 bases at V and 4 bases at J, with 11 bases between the two ends. The CDR3 is made up of 14 amino acids. Germline-derived CDR1 and CDR2 are SEHNR and FQNEAQ (reference sequence). CDR3 loop: CASSLSETAETQYF. Written as DNA, the CDR3 is TGTGCCAGCAGCTTATCTGAGACTGCAGAGACCCAGTACTTC.

The chain is built from TRBV5-1 and TRBJ1-5; perhaps TRBD1 as D (6 bases). V shed 4 bases and J shed 6 bases, with 20 bases lying between them. The CDR3 length is 16 residues. Germline CDR1 reads SGHRS; CDR2 reads YFSETQ. CDR3 coding DNA: TGCGCCAGCAGCCTGGGGGGGCCCTCCTCGGGTCAGCCCCAGCATTTT. This encodes CASSLGGPSSGQPQHF. The complete variable domain, with remaining parts taken from reference TRBV5-1 and TRBJ1-5, reads KAGVTQTPRYLIKTRGQQVTLSCSPISGHRSVSWYQQTPGQGLQFLFEYFSETQRNKGNFPGRFSGRQFSNSRSEMNVSTLELGDSALYLCASSLGGPSSGQPQHFGDGTRLSIL.

The chain employs TRBV7-8 and TRBJ2-7; 10 nucleotides line up with TRBD1. CDR3 size: 15 residues. Germline V CDR1 and CDR2: SGHVS, FQNEAQ. The J segment lost 1 base and the V segment lost 2 bases, leaving 2 bases of the junction unmatched. This chain's CDR3 is CASSLRTGGSYEQYF. The CDR3 nucleotides read TGTGCCAGCAGCTTAAGGACAGGGGGATCCTACGAGCAGTACTTC.

The chain employs TRBV19 and TRBJ1-2; D not resolved. This CDR3 has 16 amino acids. The germline V gene has CDR1 LNHDA and CDR2 SQIVND (reference sequence). V lost 6 bases and J lost 2, with 19 bases in between. This chain's CDR3 is CASRTLANTANYGYTF. CDR3 sequence (DNA): TGTGCCAGTAGGACCCTCGCTAATACAGCGAACTATGGCTACACCTTC.

The chain carries TRBV2 and TRBJ2-5; unclear D gene. Trimming took off 3 bases at V and 0 bases at J, with 11 bases between the two ends. This CDR3 comprises 15 residues. The germline CDR1 and CDR2 sequences are SNHLY and FYNNEI. This chain's CDR3 is CASSDPGGYQETQYF. Written as DNA, the CDR3 is TGTGCCAGCAGTGACCCTGGTGGGTACCAAGAGACCCAGTACTTC.

The rearrangement uses TRBV30 and TRBJ2-7; 7 bases agree with TRBD1. Per germline, CDR1 GTSNPN and CDR2 SVGIG (reference sequence). CDR3 length: 16 amino acids. V shed 2 bases, J shed 0 bases, and the junction held 10 bases outside the gene matches. Here the CDR3 DNA reads TGTGCCTGGAGTTTAGGGACAGAAAAACTCTCCTACGAGCAGTACTTC. It is translated as CAWSLGTEKLSYEQYF. Full variable domain (rest looked up from reference TRBV30 and TRBJ2-7): SQTIHQWPATLVQPVGSPLSLECTVEGTSNPNLYWYRQAAGRGLQLLFYSVGIGQISSEVPQNLSASRPQDRQFILSSKKLLLSDSGFYLCAWSLGTEKLSYEQYFGPGTRLTVT.

CDR3 loop: CASTVTSGVNEQFF. The CDR3 region has the DNA TGTGCCAGCACTGTGACTAGCGGAGTGAATGAGCAGTTCTTC. The chain carries TRBV27 and TRBJ2-1; 9 positions agree with TRBD2. Germline loops: CDR1 MNHEY, CDR2 SMNVEV (reference sequence). V was clipped by 7 bases and J by 7 bases; unmatched bases: 8. The CDR3 totals 14 residues.

The J gene is TRBJ1-1, the V gene TRBV27; D gene uncertain. Trimming took off 6 bases at V and 6 bases at J, with 8 bases between the two ends. The CDR3 loop spans 11 amino acids. CDR1 is MNHEY, CDR2 SMNVEV, per germline (reference sequence). The CDR3 DNA reads TGTGCCAGCAGCTTAAGCCCTGAAGCTTTCTTT. Amino acids: CASSLSPEAFF.

J is TRBJ2-1 and V is TRBV5-1; 13 positions agree with TRBD2. Germline CDR1 reads SGHRS; CDR2 reads YFSETQ. The CDR3 runs 15 residues. The V gene end was trimmed by 3 bases and the J gene end by 8 bases; junction bases not matched to a gene: 5. CDR3 sequence (DNA): TGCGCCAGCAGCTCCGGGACTAGCGGGACCCATGAGCAGTTCTTC. Amino acids: CASSSGTSGTHEQFF.

This clone was observed a single time. The chain employs TRBV9 and TRBJ1-4; perhaps TRBD1 as D (5 bases). V was trimmed by 7 bases and J by 8 bases, leaving 9 bases between them. Germline V gene sequence: CDR1 SGDLS, CDR2 YYNGEE. The CDR3 covers 11 residues. DNA for the CDR3: TGTGCCAGCTCCCGGGGGGAAAAACTGTTTTTT. Protein product: CASSRGEKLFF.

The rearrangement joins TRBV5-1 to TRBJ1-4; no reliable D call. Trimming left V 6 bases short and J 0 bases short, with 12 bases between. Germline CDR1 reads SGHRS; CDR2 reads YFSETQ. The CDR3 runs to 15 residues. This CDR3 reads CASTLSGATNEKLFF. The CDR3 nucleotides read TGCGCCAGCACCCTGAGTGGTGCAACTAATGAAAAACTGTTTTTT. Full variable domain (missing parts from reference TRBV5-1 and TRBJ1-4): KAGVTQTPRYLIKTRGQQVTLSCSPISGHRSVSWYQQTPGQGLQFLFEYFSETQRNKGNFPGRFSGRQFSNSRSEMNVSTLELGDSALYLCASTLSGATNEKLFFGSGTQLSVL.

This sequence joins TRBV29-1 and TRBJ2-3; possibly TRBD2 for D (5 bases). Germline lookup yields CDR1 SQVTM and CDR2 ANQGSEA. Trimming stripped 6 bases from V and 3 bases from J, with 16 bases between. The CDR3 runs to 14 residues. The CDR3: CSVVSRRMTDTQYF. CDR3 in DNA: TGCAGCGTGGTGTCCCGGAGGATGACAGATACGCAGTATTTT.

The V and J genes are TRBV13 and TRBJ1-5; 8 nucleotides agree with TRBD1. The CDR3 length is 16 residues. The V gene end was trimmed by 0 bases and the J gene end by 1 base; junction bases not matched to a gene: 2. Germline V gene data show CDR1 as PRHDT and CDR2 as FYEKMQ (reference sequence). The CDR3 sequence: CASSLGGQGSNQPQHF. The CDR3 DNA sequence: TGTGCCAGCAGCTTAGGCGGACAGGGAAGCAATCAGCCCCAGCATTTT.

The rearrangement links TRBV18 to TRBJ2-1, with D tentatively TRBD1 (5 bases). With 6 bases removed from V and 10 bases from J, the gap between germline ends came to 13 bases. The germline CDR1 and CDR2 sequences are KGHSH and LQKENI. The CDR3 has 12 residues. The CDR3 nucleotides read TGTGCCAGCTCTCAGGGAAAGTGGGAGCAGTTCTTC. Its protein product is CASSQGKWEQFF.

The V call is TRBV19, the J call TRBJ1-1, with TRBD1 identical over 7 bases. J gave up 6 bases and V 3 bases, and 7 bases lay outside the gene matches. Germline lookup yields CDR1 LNHDA and CDR2 SQIVND (reference sequence). CDR3 length equals 14 residues. CDR3 coding DNA: TGTGCCAGTAGTATCGCACAGGGGCAACCTGAAGCTTTCTTT. Protein product: CASSIAQGQPEAFF.

V usage is TRBV4-1 and J usage is TRBJ1-6; possible D gene TRBD1, 6 bases. The CDR3 extends over 15 amino acids. Germline V gene lookup returns CDR1 MGHRA and CDR2 YSYEKL. Trimming pared 0 bases from V and 7 bases from J, leaving 10 bases between. The CDR3 DNA reads TGCGCCAGCAGCCAAGAATACAGGGTAAATTCACCCCTCCACTTT. This sequence encodes CASSQEYRVNSPLHF.

This chain joins TRBV7-2 and TRBJ2-3, with TRBD2 matching 9 bases. This CDR3 is built from 14 residues. The V gene end was trimmed by 4 bases and the J gene end by 6 bases; junction bases not matched to a gene: 5. CDR1 and CDR2 (germline): SGHTA, FQGNSA. In DNA, the CDR3 is TGTGCCAGCAGCTCGCAGCGGGGGGCTGATACGCAGTATTTT. Amino acids: CASSSQRGADTQYF. Together with reference TRBV7-2 and TRBJ2-3, the CDR3 gives the full variable domain: GAGVSQSPSNKVTEKGKDVELRCDPISGHTALYWYRQSLGQGLEFLIYFQGNSAPDKSGLPSDRFSAERTGGSVSTLTIQRTQQEDSAVYLCASSSQRGADTQYFGPGTRLTVL.

By share, this clone ranks as medium-sized (0.01 to 0.1%). This chain links TRBV6-1 with TRBJ2-7; D not certain. Trimming removed 6 bases from V and 3 bases from J, with 6 bases in between. This CDR3 spans 11 amino acids. Germline assignment: CDR1 MNHNS and CDR2 SASEGT. The CDR3 reads CASSLDYEQYF. CDR3 bases: TGTGCCAGCAGCCTTGACTACGAGCAGTACTTC.

This chain links TRBV11-1 with TRBJ1-2; 7 bases fit TRBD1. Unmatched junction bases numbered 9, after V lost 4 bases and J lost 7 bases. CDR1 and CDR2 (germline): SGHAT, FQDESV (reference sequence). CDR3 size: 14 residues. CDR3 in amino acids: CASSSGDREFGYTF. The CDR3, as DNA: TGTGCCAGCAGCTCTGGGGACAGAGAGTTTGGCTACACCTTC.

The rearrangement uses TRBV6-1 and TRBJ1-2; TRBD1 is a possible D gene (6 bases). CDR3 size: 13 residues. Germline V lookup: CDR1 MNHNS, CDR2 SASEGT. The germline V and J ends were trimmed by 10 bases and 6 bases, with 18 bases remaining between them. In nucleotides, the CDR3 is TGTGCCACCCAAATCAGGGGAGAGCATGGCTACACCTTC. Protein: CATQIRGEHGYTF.